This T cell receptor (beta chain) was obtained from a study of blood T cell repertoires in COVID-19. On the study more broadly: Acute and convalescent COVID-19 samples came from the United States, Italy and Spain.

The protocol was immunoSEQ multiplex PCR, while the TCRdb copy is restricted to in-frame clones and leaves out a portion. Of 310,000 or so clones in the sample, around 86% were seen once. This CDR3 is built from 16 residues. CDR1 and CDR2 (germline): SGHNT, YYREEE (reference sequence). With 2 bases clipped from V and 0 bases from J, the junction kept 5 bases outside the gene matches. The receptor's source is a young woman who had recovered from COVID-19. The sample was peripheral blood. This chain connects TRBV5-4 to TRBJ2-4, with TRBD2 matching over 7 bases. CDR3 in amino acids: CASSFSGGIAKNIQYF. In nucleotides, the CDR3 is TGTGCCAGCAGCTTCTCCGGGGGGATAGCCAAAAACATTCAGTACTTC.